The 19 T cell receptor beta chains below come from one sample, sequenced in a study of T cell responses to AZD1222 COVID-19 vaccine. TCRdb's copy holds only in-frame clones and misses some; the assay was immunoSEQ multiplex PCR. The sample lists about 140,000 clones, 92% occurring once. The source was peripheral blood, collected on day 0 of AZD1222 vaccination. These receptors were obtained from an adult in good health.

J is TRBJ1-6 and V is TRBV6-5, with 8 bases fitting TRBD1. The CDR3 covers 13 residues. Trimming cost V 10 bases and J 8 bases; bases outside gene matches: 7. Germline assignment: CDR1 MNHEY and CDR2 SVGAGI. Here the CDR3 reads CATLGQGYSPLHF. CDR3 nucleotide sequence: TGTGCCACCCTAGGACAGGGCTATTCACCCCTCCACTTT.

Here the CDR3 DNA reads TGTGCCAGCAGCTTAGAGGGCAGTTCTCTTTACCAGCCCCAGCATTTT. This encodes CASSLEGSSLYQPQHF. The chain uses TRBV7-2 and TRBJ1-5, with D hard to call. V was cut by 1 base and J by 7 bases, with 17 bases left in between. Germline CDR1 SGHTA, CDR2 FQGNSA. The CDR3 extends over 16 amino acids.

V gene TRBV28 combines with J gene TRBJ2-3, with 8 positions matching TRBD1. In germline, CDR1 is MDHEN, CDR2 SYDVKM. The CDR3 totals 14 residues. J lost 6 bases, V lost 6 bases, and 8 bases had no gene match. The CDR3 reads CASSRTTGDDTQYF. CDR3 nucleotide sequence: TGTGCCAGCAGCCGAACGACAGGGGACGATACGCAGTATTTT. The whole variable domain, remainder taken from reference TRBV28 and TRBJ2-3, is DVKVTQSSRYLVKRTGEKVFLECVQDMDHENMFWYRQDPGLGLRLIYFSYDVKMKEKGDIPEGYSVSREKKERFSLILESASTNQTSMYLCASSRTTGDDTQYFGPGTRLTVL.

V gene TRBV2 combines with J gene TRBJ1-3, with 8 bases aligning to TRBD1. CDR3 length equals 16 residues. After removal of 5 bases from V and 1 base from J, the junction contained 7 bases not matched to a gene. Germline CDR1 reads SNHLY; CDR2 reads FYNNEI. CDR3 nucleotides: TGTGCCAGCAGTCCGGGACAGGCGTTATCTGGAAACACCATATATTTT. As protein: CASSPGQALSGNTIYF.

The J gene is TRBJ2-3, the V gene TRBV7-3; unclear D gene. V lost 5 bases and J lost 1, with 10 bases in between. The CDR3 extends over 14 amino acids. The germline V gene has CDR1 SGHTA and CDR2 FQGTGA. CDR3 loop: CASSLSGGTDTQYF. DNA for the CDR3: TGTGCCAGCAGCCTATCTGGGGGCACAGATACGCAGTATTTT. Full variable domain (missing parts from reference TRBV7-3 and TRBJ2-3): GAGVSQTPSNKVTEKGKYVELRCDPISGHTALYWYRQSLGQGPEFLIYFQGTGAADDSGLPNDRFFAVRPEGSVSTLKIQRTERGDSAVYLCASSLSGGTDTQYFGPGTRLTVL.

The CDR3 sequence: CASSTPGNTIYF. The CDR3 nucleotides are TGTGCCAGCAGTACCCCTGGAAACACCATATATTTT. The chain carries TRBV12-3 or TRBV12-4 and TRBJ1-3, with unresolved D. Trimming took 5 bases from V and 2 from J, leaving 4 bases between them. The CDR3 is made up of 12 amino acids.

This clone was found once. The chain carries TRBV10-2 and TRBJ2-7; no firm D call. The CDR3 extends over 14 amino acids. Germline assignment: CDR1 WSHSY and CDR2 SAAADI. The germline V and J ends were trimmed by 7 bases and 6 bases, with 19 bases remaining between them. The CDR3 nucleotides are TGCGCCAGCATCGAACACCTTATGTCGGCCGAGCAGTACTTC. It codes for CASIEHLMSAEQYF.

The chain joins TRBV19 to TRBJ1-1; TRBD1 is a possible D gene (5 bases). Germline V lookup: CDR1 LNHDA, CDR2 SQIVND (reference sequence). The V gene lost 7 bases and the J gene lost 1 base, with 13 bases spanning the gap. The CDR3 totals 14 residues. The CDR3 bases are TGTGCCAGTACCATCTGGGGCCGGAACACTGAAGCTTTCTTT. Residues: CASTIWGRNTEAFF.

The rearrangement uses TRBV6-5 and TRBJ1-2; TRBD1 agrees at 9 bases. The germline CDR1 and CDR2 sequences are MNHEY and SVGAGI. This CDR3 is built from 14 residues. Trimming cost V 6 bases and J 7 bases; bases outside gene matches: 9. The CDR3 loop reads CASSNWDREAGYTF. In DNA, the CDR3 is TGTGCCAGCAGCAACTGGGACAGGGAAGCTGGCTACACCTTC.

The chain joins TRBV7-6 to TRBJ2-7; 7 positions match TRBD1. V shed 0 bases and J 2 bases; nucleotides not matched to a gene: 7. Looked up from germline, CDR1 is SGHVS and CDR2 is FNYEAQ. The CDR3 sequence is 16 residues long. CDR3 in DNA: TGTGCCAGCAGCTTAGCCTCCGGCCAGGGGGCCTACGAGCAGTACTTC. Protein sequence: CASSLASGQGAYEQYF.

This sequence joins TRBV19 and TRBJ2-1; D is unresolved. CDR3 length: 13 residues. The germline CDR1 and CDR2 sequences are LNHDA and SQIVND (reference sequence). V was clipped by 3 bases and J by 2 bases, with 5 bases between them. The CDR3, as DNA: TGTGCCAGTAGTATCCTAGCCTACAATGAGCAGTTCTTC. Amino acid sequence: CASSILAYNEQFF.

The CDR3 protein is CASSPTLGGGVGETQYF. As DNA, the CDR3 is TGTGCCAGCAGTCCAACCCTAGGGGGTGGGGTGGGAGAGACCCAGTACTTC. The chain employs TRBV27 and TRBJ2-5; D is perhaps TRBD1 (6 bases). Trimming stripped 5 bases from V and 4 bases from J, with 23 bases between. This CDR3 spans 17 amino acids. Germline CDR1 reads MNHEY; CDR2 reads SMNVEV (reference sequence).

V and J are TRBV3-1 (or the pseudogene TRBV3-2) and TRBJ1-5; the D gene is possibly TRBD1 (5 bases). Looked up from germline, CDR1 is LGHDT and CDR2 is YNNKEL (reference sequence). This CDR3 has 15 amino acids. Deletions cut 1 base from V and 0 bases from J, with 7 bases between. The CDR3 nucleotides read TGTGCCAGCAGCCAAGGCGGGACTAGCAATCAGCCCCAGCATTTT. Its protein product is CASSQGGTSNQPQHF.

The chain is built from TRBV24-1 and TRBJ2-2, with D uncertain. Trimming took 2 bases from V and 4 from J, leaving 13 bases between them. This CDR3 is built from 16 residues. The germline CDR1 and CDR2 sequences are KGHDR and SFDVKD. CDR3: CATSDSGRMATGELFF. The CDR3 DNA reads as TGTGCCACCAGTGATTCTGGACGGATGGCCACCGGGGAGCTGTTTTTT.

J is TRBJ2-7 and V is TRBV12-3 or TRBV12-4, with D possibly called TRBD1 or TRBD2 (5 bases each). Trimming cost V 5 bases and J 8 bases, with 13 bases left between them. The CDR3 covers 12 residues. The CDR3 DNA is TGTGCCAGCAGTCATCCGGGGACGAAGCAGTACTTC. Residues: CASSHPGTKQYF.

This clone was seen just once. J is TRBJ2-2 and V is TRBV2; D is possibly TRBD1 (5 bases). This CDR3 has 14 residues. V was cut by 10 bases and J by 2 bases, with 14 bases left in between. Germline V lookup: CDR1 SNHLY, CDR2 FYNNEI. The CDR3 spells CATGGADNTGELFF. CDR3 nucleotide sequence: TGTGCCACCGGTGGGGCAGATAACACCGGGGAGCTGTTTTTT.

CDR3 sequence reads: CAWSGLGQGGNQPQHF. In DNA, the CDR3 is TGTGCCTGGAGTGGCCTGGGACAGGGAGGCAATCAGCCCCAGCATTTT. The J gene is TRBJ1-5, the V gene TRBV30, with 9 bases that match TRBD1. Germline CDR1 and CDR2: GTSNPN and SVGIG (reference sequence). The length of the CDR3 is 16 residues. Trimming removed 1 base from V and 2 bases from J; junction bases left unmatched: 6.

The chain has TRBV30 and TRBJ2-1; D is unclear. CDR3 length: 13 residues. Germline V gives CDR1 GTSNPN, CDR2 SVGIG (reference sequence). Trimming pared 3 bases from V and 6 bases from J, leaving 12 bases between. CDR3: CAWSVGSSNEQFF. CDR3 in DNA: TGTGCCTGGAGCGTGGGTAGCAGCAATGAGCAGTTCTTC.

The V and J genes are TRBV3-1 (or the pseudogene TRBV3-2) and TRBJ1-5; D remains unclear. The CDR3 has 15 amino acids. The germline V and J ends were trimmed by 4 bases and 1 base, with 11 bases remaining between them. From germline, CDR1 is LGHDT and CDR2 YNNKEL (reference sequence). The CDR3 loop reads CASSPQVGSNQPQHF. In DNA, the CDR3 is TGTGCCAGCAGCCCCCAGGTTGGGAGCAATCAGCCCCAGCATTTT.